The rows below give T cell receptor beta chains drawn from one sample of a study of T-cell memory formation after mild COVID-19. TCRdb reanalysed the 5' RACE reads using MiXCR and keeps one entry per CDR3 protein. In the table there are around 410,000 distinct CDR3 sequences, less than 25% of which are singletons. The sequenced material came from PBMCs or a T cell subset sorted from them (not recorded which). Every receptor here comes from an adult woman who had mild COVID-19 (a few samples of this study predate the infection). Cell type and time point are not known. Each CDR3 is given with its conserved first and last residue. D genes are given only for firm matches. Only part of the rows carry a size: once, few, many, or a class if the clone is expanded.

abundance: few; d_gene: -; j_gene: TRBJ2-3; v_gene: TRBV5-4; CDR3nt: TGTGCCAGCAGCTTATCCTCCGGCACAGATACGCAGTATTTT; CDR3aa: CASSLSSGTDTQYF
abundance: -; d_gene: -; j_gene: TRBJ2-7; v_gene: TRBV29-1; CDR3nt: TGCAGCGTCCAGGACGGTTCCGTCTACGAGCAGTACTTC; CDR3aa: CSVQDGSVYEQYF
abundance: few; d_gene: TRBD1; j_gene: TRBJ1-3; v_gene: TRBV15; CDR3nt: TGTGCCACCAGCCCCCGACAGGGACGACTTGGAAACACCATATATTTT; CDR3aa: CATSPRQGRLGNTIYF
abundance: many; d_gene: TRBD2; j_gene: TRBJ2-1; v_gene: TRBV9; CDR3nt: TGTGCCAGCAGCGTAGGGCCTAGCGGGAGGGCCGGGGATGAGCAGTTCTTC; CDR3aa: CASSVGPSGRAGDEQFF
abundance: -; d_gene: -; j_gene: TRBJ2-1; v_gene: TRBV6-2/TRBV6-3; CDR3nt: TGTGCCAGCAGTCCCCTCCAGAACGGTGAGCAGTTCTTC; CDR3aa: CASSPLQNGEQFF
abundance: -; d_gene: TRBD1; j_gene: TRBJ2-1; v_gene: TRBV6-5; CDR3nt: TGTGCCAGCCACAGGGGCGCGCCAGATGAGCAGTTCTTC; CDR3aa: CASHRGAPDEQFF
abundance: -; d_gene: -; j_gene: TRBJ1-4; v_gene: TRBV7-9; CDR3nt: TGTGCCAGCAGCTTACAGATCCCTAATGAAAAACTGTTTTTT; CDR3aa: CASSLQIPNEKLFF
abundance: few; d_gene: TRBD2; j_gene: TRBJ2-7; v_gene: TRBV10-3; CDR3nt: TGTGCCATAACTAGCGAGAGCTCCTACGAGCAGTACTTC; CDR3aa: CAITSESSYEQYF
abundance: few; d_gene: -; j_gene: TRBJ1-1; v_gene: TRBV12-3/TRBV12-4; CDR3nt: TGTGCCAGCAGTTTAGGGTCGCCCACAGCTTTCTTT; CDR3aa: CASSLGSPTAFF
abundance: -; d_gene: -; j_gene: TRBJ1-1; v_gene: TRBV4-3; CDR3nt: TGCGCCAGCAGCCCCACAGGGTTGGCGGTGAACACTGAAGCTTTCTTT; CDR3aa: CASSPTGLAVNTEAFF
abundance: -; d_gene: -; j_gene: TRBJ1-1; v_gene: TRBV25-1; CDR3nt: TGTGCCAGCAGTGAAGGGGGGGGCACCCTGAACACTGAAGCTTTCTTT; CDR3aa: CASSEGGGTLNTEAFF
abundance: once; d_gene: TRBD1; j_gene: TRBJ1-6; v_gene: TRBV6-1; CDR3nt: TGTGCCAGCGCCTGGGAGACAGGGCCTTATAATTCACCCCTCCACTTT; CDR3aa: CASAWETGPYNSPLHF
abundance: -; d_gene: -; j_gene: TRBJ2-1; v_gene: TRBV9; CDR3nt: TGTGCCAGCAGCCTAAGCGGAGTAACGGGCTCCTACAATGAGCAGTTCTTC; CDR3aa: CASSLSGVTGSYNEQFF
abundance: -; d_gene: -; j_gene: TRBJ1-1; v_gene: TRBV2; CDR3nt: TGTGCCAGCAGTCCCCCGTTGGGGGGACACACTGAAGCTTTCTTT; CDR3aa: CASSPPLGGHTEAFF
abundance: -; d_gene: -; j_gene: TRBJ2-7; v_gene: TRBV5-1; CDR3nt: TGCGCCAGCAGTAATCGACAGGACTACGAGCAGTACTTC; CDR3aa: CASSNRQDYEQYF
abundance: -; d_gene: TRBD2; j_gene: TRBJ2-3; v_gene: TRBV6-5; CDR3nt: TGTGCCAGCAGTTACGAAGGGACTAGCGGGAGGAAGCAGTATTTT; CDR3aa: CASSYEGTSGRKQYF
abundance: -; d_gene: -; j_gene: TRBJ2-3; v_gene: TRBV7-2; CDR3nt: TGTGCCAGCAGCCTGGATTTAGCCGCACGAGATACGCAGTATTTT; CDR3aa: CASSLDLAARDTQYF
abundance: -; d_gene: TRBD1; j_gene: TRBJ1-4; v_gene: TRBV4-1; CDR3nt: TGCGCCAGCAGCCAACTACCGGGACAGGGGGCCACTAATGAAAAACTGTTTTTT; CDR3aa: CASSQLPGQGATNEKLFF
abundance: -; d_gene: -; j_gene: TRBJ2-3; v_gene: TRBV27; CDR3nt: TGTGCCAGCAGTTTTCCCAGGCAGTATTTT; CDR3aa: CASSFPRQYF
abundance: -; d_gene: -; j_gene: TRBJ1-5; v_gene: TRBV2; CDR3nt: TGTGCCAGCAGTGGCCAGGAGGGCAAGCCCCAGCATTTT; CDR3aa: CASSGQEGKPQHF
abundance: few; d_gene: TRBD1; j_gene: TRBJ2-6; v_gene: TRBV9; CDR3nt: TGTGCCAGCAGCTCAAAGGACAGGACGGTATACCGGGCCAACGTCCTGACTTTC; CDR3aa: CASSSKDRTVYRANVLTF
abundance: -; d_gene: -; j_gene: TRBJ1-3; v_gene: TRBV28; CDR3nt: TGTGCCAGCAGACAAGGGGGAAACACCATATATTTT; CDR3aa: CASRQGGNTIYF